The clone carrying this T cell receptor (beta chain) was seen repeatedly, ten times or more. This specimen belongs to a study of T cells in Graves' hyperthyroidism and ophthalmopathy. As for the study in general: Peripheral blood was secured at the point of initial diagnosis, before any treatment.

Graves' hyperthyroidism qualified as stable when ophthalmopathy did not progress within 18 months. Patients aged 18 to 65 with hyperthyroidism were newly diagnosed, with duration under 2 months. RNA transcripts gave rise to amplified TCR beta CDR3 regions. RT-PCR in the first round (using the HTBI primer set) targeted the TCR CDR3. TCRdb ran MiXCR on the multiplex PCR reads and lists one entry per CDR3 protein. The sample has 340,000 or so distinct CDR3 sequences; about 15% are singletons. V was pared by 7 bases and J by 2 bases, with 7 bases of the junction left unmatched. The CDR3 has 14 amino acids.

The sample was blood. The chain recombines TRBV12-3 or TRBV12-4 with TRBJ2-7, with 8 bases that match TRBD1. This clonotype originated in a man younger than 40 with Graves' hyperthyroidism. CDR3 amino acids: CASTTDRETYEQYF. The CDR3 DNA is TGTGCCAGCACTACGGACAGGGAGACCTACGAGCAGTACTTC.